Following are 29 T cell receptor beta chains from one sample sequenced in a study of T cell responses to AZD1222 COVID-19 vaccine. Here immunoSEQ multiplex PCR was the method, and the copy in TCRdb shows in-frame clones only, minus some. The sample has some 200,000 clones; about 94% are singletons. The source was peripheral blood, collected 28 days after the second dose of the MenACWY control vaccine. The receptors come from an adult who received the MenACWY meningococcal vaccine as a control.

The rearrangement joins TRBV9 to TRBJ2-7; 7 bases agree with TRBD1. Germline trimming cut 3 bases from V and 2 bases from J; bases unmatched to any gene: 5. Germline CDR1 is SGDLS and CDR2 is YYNGEE. The CDR3 runs 14 residues. CDR3 region: CASSGRDSTYEQYF. CDR3 nucleotides: TGTGCCAGCAGCGGCCGGGACAGCACCTACGAGCAGTACTTC.

The J gene is TRBJ1-6, the V gene TRBV6-1; unclear D gene. V gave up 1 base and J gave up 9 bases, with 10 bases separating them. The CDR3 extends over 14 amino acids. Germline V lookup: CDR1 MNHNS, CDR2 SASEGT. The CDR3 DNA reads TGTGCCAGCAGTGAAGTTTCAGTTGGTTCACCCCTCCACTTT. Residues: CASSEVSVGSPLHF.

The chain carries TRBV6-5 and TRBJ1-5; 8 positions match TRBD1. This CDR3 contains 15 residues. Germline CDR1 is MNHEY and CDR2 is SVGAGI. The V gene end was trimmed by 6 bases and the J gene end by 5 bases; junction bases not matched to a gene: 9. DNA for the CDR3: TGTGCCAGCAGGAAAGACAGGGGAGGCGATCAGCCCCAGCATTTT. Residues: CASRKDRGGDQPQHF.

This chain uses TRBV11-2 with TRBJ2-7; 8 bases agree with TRBD2. V dropped 5 bases and J dropped 0; count of bases not matched to a gene: 3. The CDR3 runs 14 residues. CDR1 and CDR2 (germline): SGHAT, FQNNGV. CDR3 DNA: TGTGCCAGCAGCCCGGGGACTAGCTCCTACGAGCAGTACTTC. This encodes CASSPGTSSYEQYF.

The chain has TRBV10-3 and TRBJ1-1, with a possible D match to TRBD1 (5 bases). The CDR3 loop spans 14 amino acids. V was pared by 3 bases and J by 6 bases, with 14 bases between. Germline loops: CDR1 ENHRY, CDR2 SYGVKD. In DNA, the CDR3 is TGTGCCATCAGTGACAACTCACAGGCCGCTGAAGCTTTCTTT. The encoded protein is CAISDNSQAAEAFF.

The genes are TRBV13 and TRBJ2-3; D remains ambiguous. The germline gives CDR1 PRHDT, CDR2 FYEKMQ (reference sequence). Trimming left V 2 bases short and J 4 bases short, with 16 bases between. This CDR3 is 16 amino acids long. The CDR3 loop reads CASSLLRVPGADTQYF. For the CDR3, the DNA is TGTGCCAGCAGCTTACTCCGGGTCCCCGGCGCAGATACGCAGTATTTT. Based on the CDR3 plus reference TRBV13 and TRBJ2-3, the full variable domain is AAGVIQSPRHLIKEKRETATLKCYPIPRHDTVYWYQQGPGQDPQFLISFYEKMQSDKGSIPDRFSAQQFSDYHSELNMSSLELGDSALYFCASSLLRVPGADTQYFGPGTRLTVL.

This clone has a handful of counts. The CDR3 DNA reads as TGTGCCAGTAGGGCCGAGGGGGCGGGGGACCCTGAAGCTTTCTTT. Translating it yields CASRAEGAGDPEAFF. The rearrangement joins TRBV19 to TRBJ1-1, with TRBD1 matching over 7 bases. There are 15 residues in the CDR3. CDR1 is LNHDA and CDR2 is SQIVND in the germline V gene (reference sequence). Losses at the gene ends were 6 bases for V and 6 bases for J; bases not matched to a gene: 13.

The J gene is TRBJ1-4, the V gene TRBV5-6; D not resolved. CDR3 length: 14 residues. The germline V gene encodes CDR1 SGHDT and CDR2 YYEEEE. V lost 3 bases, J lost 0 bases, and 6 bases lay in between. As DNA, the CDR3 is TGTGCCAGCAGCTCGAGATCAACTAATGAAAAACTGTTTTTT. Protein sequence: CASSSRSTNEKLFF.

This clone was detected once. The rearrangement joins TRBV11-2 to TRBJ2-7; D not certain. The CDR3 extends over 16 amino acids. The germline V and J ends were trimmed by 1 base and 0 bases, with 13 bases remaining between them. The germline gives CDR1 SGHAT, CDR2 FQNNGV. CDR3 amino acids: CASSLVGQRSSYEQYF. In nucleotides, the CDR3 is TGTGCCAGCAGCTTAGTGGGTCAGCGCTCCTCCTACGAGCAGTACTTC.

The chain recombines TRBV20-1 with TRBJ1-1; no reliable D call. Looked up from germline, CDR1 is DFQATT and CDR2 is SNEGSKA (reference sequence). This CDR3 has 12 residues. Trimming left V 3 bases short and J 1 base short, with 6 bases between. The DNA of the CDR3 is TGCAGTGCTAGTGACGGGAACACTGAAGCTTTCTTT. It yields the protein CSASDGNTEAFF.

The CDR3 DNA sequence: TGTGCCAGCAGTTTATTGGCCGCGGAGCCCCAGCATTTT. This codes for CASSLLAAEPQHF. J is TRBJ1-5 and V is TRBV12-3 or TRBV12-4; no firm D call. The CDR3 contains 13 residues. Trimming cost V 2 bases and J 8 bases, with 10 bases left between them.

This clone was observed a few times. The gene calls are TRBV7-2 and TRBJ1-2, with D unresolved. V was trimmed by 5 bases and J by 4 bases, leaving 14 bases between them. Germline assignment: CDR1 SGHTA and CDR2 FQGNSA. The CDR3 extends over 14 amino acids. The CDR3 reads CASSAQATSYGYTF. Here the CDR3 DNA reads TGTGCCAGCAGCGCTCAGGCTACCTCCTATGGCTACACCTTC.

The chain couples TRBV5-1 to TRBJ2-7, with TRBD1 matching 9 bases. V trimming: 4 bases; J trimming: 3 bases; junction bases outside the gene matches: 2. CDR3 length: 13 residues. From germline, CDR1 is SGHRS and CDR2 YFSETQ. CDR3 in amino acids: CASSTGQGYEQYF. CDR3 sequence (DNA): TGCGCCAGCAGCACGGGACAGGGCTACGAGCAGTACTTC.

V and J are TRBV29-1 and TRBJ1-2; D possibly corresponds to TRBD1 (5 bases). Trimming cost V 7 bases and J 7 bases, with 22 bases left between them. The CDR3 length is 14 residues. CDR1 and CDR2 (germline): SQVTM, ANQGSEA. The CDR3 spells CSASRGSLMGGYTF. The CDR3, as DNA: TGCAGCGCCTCAAGGGGAAGTCTGATGGGTGGCTACACCTTC.

The V gene is TRBV20-1, the J gene TRBJ2-7; no clear D gene. The ends were cut back, 3 bases at V and 9 bases at J, with 12 bases in the middle. The CDR3 totals 11 residues. Germline CDR1 and CDR2: DFQATT and SNEGSKA (reference sequence). CDR3 coding DNA: TGCAGTGCTAGGGGTTACCTGGGGCAGTACTTC. This encodes CSARGYLGQYF.

As regards this clone: This specimen includes other DNA sequences encoding the same CDR3. The chain is built from TRBV28 and TRBJ1-5; no reliable D call. V was shortened by 6 bases and J by 0 bases, with 3 bases between the two germline ends. The CDR3 is made up of 12 amino acids. In germline, CDR1 is MDHEN, CDR2 SYDVKM. The chain's CDR3 is CASRDSNQPQHF. The CDR3 nucleotides read TGTGCCAGCAGGGATAGCAATCAGCCCCAGCATTTT.

The chain couples TRBV7-8 to TRBJ2-3; maybe TRBD2 (5 bases). Germline CDR1 and CDR2: SGHVS and FQNEAQ. The V end lost 4 bases, the J end lost 5 bases, and 19 bases lay between the germline ends. CDR3 size: 16 residues. The chain's CDR3 is CASSSRVLAVGDTQYF. The CDR3, as DNA: TGTGCCAGCAGCTCCCGAGTTCTAGCAGTCGGAGATACGCAGTATTTT.

The chain recombines TRBV6-2 or TRBV6-3 with TRBJ1-5; D gene ambiguous. From germline, CDR1 is MNHEY and CDR2 SVGEGT. The CDR3 sequence is 16 residues long. The ends were cut back, 6 bases at V and 0 bases at J, with 15 bases in the middle. CDR3 amino acids: CASSLSLDVSNQPQHF. DNA of the CDR3: TGTGCCAGCAGCCTATCCCTGGACGTTAGCAATCAGCCCCAGCATTTT.

The CDR3 loop is CASSVAGLAAQEQFF. The DNA for the CDR3 is TGTGCCAGCAGCGTAGCGGGACTAGCGGCCCAAGAGCAGTTCTTC. The chain combines TRBV9 with TRBJ2-1; TRBD2 matches 11 bases. This CDR3 contains 15 residues. V trimming: 0 bases; J trimming: 10 bases; junction bases outside the gene matches: 6. Germline-derived CDR1 and CDR2 are SGDLS and YYNGEE.

The chain links TRBV30 to TRBJ2-1; 7 bases fit TRBD2. Germline assignment: CDR1 GTSNPN and CDR2 SVGIG (reference sequence). V lost 6 bases and J lost 2; bases outside the gene matches: 7. The CDR3 length is 14 residues. CDR3 in DNA: TGTGCCTGTCCCAAGCGGGGCGCCTACAATGAGCAGTTCTTC. Translating gives CACPKRGAYNEQFF.

The chain combines TRBV7-2 with TRBJ2-1, with 8 nucleotides matching TRBD2. The CDR3 contains 15 residues. The germline CDR1 and CDR2 sequences are SGHTA and FQGNSA. After removal of 5 bases from V and 2 bases from J, the junction contained 5 bases not matched to a gene. DNA for the CDR3: TGTGCCAGCAGCGGCACTAGCGGCCCCTACAATGAGCAGTTCTTC. It is translated as CASSGTSGPYNEQFF.

This clone was seen only once. The V gene is TRBV24-1, the J gene TRBJ2-3; 10 positions agree with TRBD1. In germline, CDR1 is KGHDR, CDR2 SFDVKD. This CDR3 comprises 15 residues. V was pared by 9 bases and J by 6 bases, with 11 bases of the junction left unmatched. Here the CDR3 DNA reads TGTGCCACCGGTGGGGACAGGGGATTAGGGGATACGCAGTATTTT. Translating it yields CATGGDRGLGDTQYF.

The V gene is TRBV5-4, the J gene TRBJ2-3; D is undetermined. CDR1 is SGHNT and CDR2 is YYREEE in the germline V gene (reference sequence). Trimming pared 4 bases from V and 2 bases from J, leaving 14 bases between. The CDR3 length is 15 residues. The CDR3: CASSQYSINTDTQYF. The CDR3 coding sequence is TGTGCCAGCAGCCAATACTCCATTAACACAGATACGCAGTATTTT.

This chain joins TRBV6-2 or TRBV6-3 and TRBJ2-7, with D possibly matching TRBD1 (6 bases). The CDR3 contains 16 residues. Trimming shortened V by 5 bases and J by 0 bases, and 17 bases separated the two germline ends. Germline-derived CDR1 and CDR2 are MNHEY and SVGEGT. The CDR3 bases are TGTGCCAGCAGTCGAACACAGGGTCCCAGCTCCTACGAGCAGTACTTC. As protein: CASSRTQGPSSYEQYF.

The chain uses TRBV6-5 and TRBJ2-7; 8 bases are shared with TRBD1. Germline assignment: CDR1 MNHEY and CDR2 SVGAGI. The CDR3 contains 13 residues. V dropped 7 bases and J dropped 2; count of bases not matched to a gene: 4. The CDR3 spells CASTPTGAYEQYF. As DNA, the CDR3 is TGTGCCAGCACCCCGACAGGGGCCTACGAGCAGTACTTC.

The chain couples TRBV19 to TRBJ1-1; perhaps TRBD1 as D (5 bases). Germline V gene sequence: CDR1 LNHDA, CDR2 SQIVND (reference sequence). V dropped 6 bases and J dropped 2 bases, with 10 bases sitting between them. This CDR3 spans 13 amino acids. CDR3: CASRIRVNTEAFF. The CDR3 nucleotides are TGTGCCAGTAGAATCAGGGTTAACACTGAAGCTTTCTTT.

This chain uses TRBV18 with TRBJ2-2; D assignment may be TRBD1 or TRBD2 (5 bases each). This CDR3 contains 15 residues. CDR1 and CDR2 from the germline V gene are KGHSH and LQKENI. V was trimmed by 3 bases and J by 3 bases, leaving 11 bases between them. CDR3 bases: TGTGCCAGCTCACCCTGGGACCCCTACACCGGGGAGCTGTTTTTT. Translation gives CASSPWDPYTGELFF.

V is TRBV7-8 and J is TRBJ2-7, with D unclear. V was trimmed by 1 base and J by 4 bases, leaving 20 bases between them. The CDR3 length is 17 residues. Germline V gives CDR1 SGHVS, CDR2 FQNEAQ. CDR3 DNA sequence: TGTGCCAGCAGCTTAGGGGTATCGAGTGCCAGTAATTACGAGCAGTACTTC. Amino acid sequence: CASSLGVSSASNYEQYF.

The count of this clone is one. Here the CDR3 reads CSVVLAGPYEQYF. In DNA, the CDR3 is TGCAGCGTGGTACTAGCGGGGCCCTACGAGCAGTACTTC. The chain combines TRBV29-1 with TRBJ2-7; 10 nucleotides match TRBD2. This CDR3 region has 13 residues. Germline trimming cut 6 bases from V and 2 bases from J; bases unmatched to any gene: 4. Germline V CDR1 and CDR2: SQVTM, ANQGSEA.